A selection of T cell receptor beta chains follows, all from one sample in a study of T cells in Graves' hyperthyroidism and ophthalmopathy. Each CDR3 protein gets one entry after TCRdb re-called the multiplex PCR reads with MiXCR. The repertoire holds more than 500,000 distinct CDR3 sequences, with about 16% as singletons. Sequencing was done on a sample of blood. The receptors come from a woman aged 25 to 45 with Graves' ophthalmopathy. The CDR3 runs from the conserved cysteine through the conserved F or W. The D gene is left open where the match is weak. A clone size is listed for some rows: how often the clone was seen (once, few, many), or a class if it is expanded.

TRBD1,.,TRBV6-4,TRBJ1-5,CAGSRDSLGVVSNQPQHF,TGTGCCGGGAGCCGGGACAGCCTTGGAGTAGTTAGCAATCAGCCCCAGCATTTT
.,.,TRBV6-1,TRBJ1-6,CASSTTDSYSPLHF,TGTGCCAGCAGTACTACCGACAGCTATTCACCCCTCCACTTT
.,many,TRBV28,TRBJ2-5,CASSRTKQETQYF,TGTGCCAGCAGTCGGACAAAGCAAGAGACCCAGTACTTC
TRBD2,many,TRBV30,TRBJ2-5,CAWSSGIGGETQYF,TGTGCCTGGAGTAGCGGGATAGGAGGAGAGACCCAGTACTTC
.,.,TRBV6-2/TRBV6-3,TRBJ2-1,CASSFSGRYDDEQFF,TGTGCCAGCAGTTTCTCGGGGCGGTATGACGATGAGCAGTTCTTC
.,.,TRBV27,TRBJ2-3,CASRSQGPDTQYF,TGTGCCAGCAGAAGCCAGGGACCAGATACGCAGTATTTT
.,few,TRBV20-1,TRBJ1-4,CSARAPGFGTNEKLFF,TGCAGTGCTAGAGCCCCAGGGTTTGGGACTAATGAAAAACTGTTTTTT
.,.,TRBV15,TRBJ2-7,CATSGQGPYEQYF,TGTGCCACCAGCGGGCAGGGTCCCTACGAGCAGTACTTC
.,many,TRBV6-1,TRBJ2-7,CATQGAPGYEQYF,TGTGCCACTCAAGGGGCCCCCGGGTACGAGCAGTACTTC
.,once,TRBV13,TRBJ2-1,CASSTQDPYNEQFF,TGTGCCAGCAGCACACAGGACCCTTACAATGAGCAGTTCTTC
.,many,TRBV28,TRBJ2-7,CASRVSGIRAYEQYF,TGTGCCAGCAGGGTTTCTGGAATCCGAGCCTACGAGCAGTACTTC
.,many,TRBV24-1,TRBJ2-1,CATSDFRPGALYNEQFF,TGTGCCACCAGTGATTTCCGACCAGGGGCCCTCTACAATGAGCAGTTCTTC
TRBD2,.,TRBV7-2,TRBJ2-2,CASRGLAGGELFF,TGTGCCAGCAGGGGACTAGCGGGCGGGGAGCTGTTTTTT
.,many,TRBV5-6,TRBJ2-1,CASRTRGSNEQFF,TGTGCCAGCAGGACGCGGGGATCCAATGAGCAGTTCTTC
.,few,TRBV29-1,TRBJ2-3,CSVSSRLTDTQYF,TGCAGCGTATCTAGCAGACTCACAGATACGCAGTATTTT
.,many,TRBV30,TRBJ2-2,CAWSRGGVVGELFF,TGTGCCTGGAGCCGAGGTGGGGTGGTGGGGGAGCTGTTTTTT
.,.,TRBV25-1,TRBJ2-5,CASSAPLAKETQYF,TGTGCCAGCAGTGCTCCCCTAGCGAAAGAGACCCAGTACTTC
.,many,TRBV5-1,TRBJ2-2,CASQKTPPNTGELFF,TGCGCCAGCCAAAAGACACCGCCGAACACCGGGGAGCTGTTTTTT
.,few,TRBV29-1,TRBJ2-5,CSVVAELATQYF,TGCAGCGTTGTAGCGGAGCTCGCGACCCAGTACTTC
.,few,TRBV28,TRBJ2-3,CASAPRERARDTQYF,TGTGCCAGCGCTCCCCGGGAGCGGGCCAGGGATACGCAGTATTTT
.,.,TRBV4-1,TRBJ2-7,CASSQDPGSSYEQYF,TGCGCCAGCAGCCAAGATCCAGGGAGCTCCTACGAGCAGTACTTC
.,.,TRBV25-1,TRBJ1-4,CASSRQNEKLFF,TGTGCCAGCAGTCGACAAAATGAAAAACTGTTTTTT
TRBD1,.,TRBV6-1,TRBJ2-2,CASSETGGGTGELFF,TGTGCCAGCAGTGAGACAGGGGGCGGGACCGGGGAGCTGTTTTTT
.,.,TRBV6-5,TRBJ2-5,CASSYSRQKETQYF,TGTGCCAGCAGTTACTCGAGACAGAAAGAGACCCAGTACTTC
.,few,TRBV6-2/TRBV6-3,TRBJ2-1,CASNGQVYNEQFF,TGTGCCAGCAATGGCCAGGTGTACAATGAGCAGTTCTTC